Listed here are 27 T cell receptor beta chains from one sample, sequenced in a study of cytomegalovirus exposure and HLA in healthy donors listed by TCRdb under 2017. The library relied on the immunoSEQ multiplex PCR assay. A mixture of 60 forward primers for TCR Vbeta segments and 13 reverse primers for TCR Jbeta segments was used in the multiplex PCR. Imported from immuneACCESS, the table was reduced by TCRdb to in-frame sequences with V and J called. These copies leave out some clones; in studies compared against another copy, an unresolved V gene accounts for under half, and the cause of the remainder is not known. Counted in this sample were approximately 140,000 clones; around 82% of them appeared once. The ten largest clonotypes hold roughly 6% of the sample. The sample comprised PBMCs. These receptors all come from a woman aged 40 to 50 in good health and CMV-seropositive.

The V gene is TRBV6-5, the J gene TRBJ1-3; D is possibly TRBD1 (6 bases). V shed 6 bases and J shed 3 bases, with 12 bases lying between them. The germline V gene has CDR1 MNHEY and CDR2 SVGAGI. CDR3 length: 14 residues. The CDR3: CASSLAGVGNTIYF. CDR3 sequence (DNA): TGTGCCAGCAGCTTAGCAGGGGTTGGAAACACCATATATTTT.

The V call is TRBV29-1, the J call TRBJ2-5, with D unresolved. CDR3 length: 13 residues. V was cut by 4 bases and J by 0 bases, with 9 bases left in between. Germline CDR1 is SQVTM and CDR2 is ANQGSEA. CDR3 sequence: CSVGAVNQETQYF. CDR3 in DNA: TGCAGCGTTGGGGCAGTGAACCAAGAGACCCAGTACTTC.

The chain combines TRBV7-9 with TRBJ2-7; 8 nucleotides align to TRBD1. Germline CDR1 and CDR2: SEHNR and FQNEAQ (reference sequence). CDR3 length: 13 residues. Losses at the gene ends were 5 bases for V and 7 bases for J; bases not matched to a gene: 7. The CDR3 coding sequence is TGTGCCAGCAGCCTAGGGGACAGGAATGAGCAGTACTTC. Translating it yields CASSLGDRNEQYF.

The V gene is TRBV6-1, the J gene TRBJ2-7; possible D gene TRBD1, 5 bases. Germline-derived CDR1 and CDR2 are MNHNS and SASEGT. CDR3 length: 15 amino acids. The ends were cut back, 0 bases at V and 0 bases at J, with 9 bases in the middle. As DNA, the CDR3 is TGTGCCAGCAGTGAAGCAGACGACAGCTCCTACGAGCAGTACTTC. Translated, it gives CASSEADDSSYEQYF.

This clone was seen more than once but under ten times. The DNA of the CDR3 is TGTGCCAGCAGCTCCTTTGACAGGGACACTGAAGCTTTCTTT. Its translation: CASSSFDRDTEAFF. The chain uses TRBV5-4 and TRBJ1-1; 7 bases line up with TRBD1. There are 14 residues in the CDR3. Germline CDR1 reads SGHNT; CDR2 reads YYREEE (reference sequence). Trimming at V came to 3 bases and at J to 3 bases, leaving 5 bases not matched to a gene.

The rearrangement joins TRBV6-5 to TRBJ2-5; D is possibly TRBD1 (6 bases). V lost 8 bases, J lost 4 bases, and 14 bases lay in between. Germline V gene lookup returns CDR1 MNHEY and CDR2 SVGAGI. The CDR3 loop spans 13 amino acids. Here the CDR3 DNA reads TGTGCCAGCCGCCTACTAGGGGGAGAGACCCAGTACTTC. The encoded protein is CASRLLGGETQYF.

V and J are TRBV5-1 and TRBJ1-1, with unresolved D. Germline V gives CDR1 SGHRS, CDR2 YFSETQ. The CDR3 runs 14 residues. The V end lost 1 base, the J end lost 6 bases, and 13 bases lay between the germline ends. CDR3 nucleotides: TGCGCCAGCAGCTTGCTCTATAGCTACTCTGAAGCTTTCTTT. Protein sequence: CASSLLYSYSEAFF. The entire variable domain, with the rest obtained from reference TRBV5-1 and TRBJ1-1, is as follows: KAGVTQTPRYLIKTRGQQVTLSCSPISGHRSVSWYQQTPGQGLQFLFEYFSETQRNKGNFPGRFSGRQFSNSRSEMNVSTLELGDSALYLCASSLLYSYSEAFFGQGTRLTVV.

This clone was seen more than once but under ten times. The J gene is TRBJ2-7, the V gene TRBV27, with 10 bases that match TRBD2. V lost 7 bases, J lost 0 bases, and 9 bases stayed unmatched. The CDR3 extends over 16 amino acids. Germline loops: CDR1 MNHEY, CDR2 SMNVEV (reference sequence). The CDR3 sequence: CASTRTSGFSSYEQYF. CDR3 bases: TGTGCCAGCACCAGGACTAGCGGATTTAGCTCCTACGAGCAGTACTTC.

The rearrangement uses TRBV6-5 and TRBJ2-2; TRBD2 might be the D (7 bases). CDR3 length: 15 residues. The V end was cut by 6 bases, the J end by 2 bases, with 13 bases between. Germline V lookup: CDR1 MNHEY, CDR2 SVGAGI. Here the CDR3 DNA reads TGTGCCAGCAGGGGGGCGGGAGTAAACACCGGGGAGCTGTTTTTT. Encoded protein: CASRGAGVNTGELFF.

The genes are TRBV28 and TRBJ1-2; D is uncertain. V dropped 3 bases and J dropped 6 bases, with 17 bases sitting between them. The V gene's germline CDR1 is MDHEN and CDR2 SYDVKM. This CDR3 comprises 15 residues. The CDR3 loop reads CASSFGDRLRDGYTF. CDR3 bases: TGTGCCAGCAGTTTCGGTGATCGGTTACGAGATGGCTACACCTTC.

CDR3 in amino acids: CASSIATSAYNEQFF. DNA of the CDR3: TGTGCCAGTAGTATAGCTACTAGCGCCTACAATGAGCAGTTCTTC. This chain uses TRBV19 with TRBJ2-1, with TRBD2 identical over 7 bases. The germline V gene has CDR1 LNHDA and CDR2 SQIVND (reference sequence). V lost 1 base and J lost 2; bases outside the gene matches: 2. This CDR3 contains 15 residues. The full variable domain, in which reference TRBV19 and TRBJ2-1 provide the parts outside the CDR3, is DGGITQSPKYLFRKEGQNVTLSCEQNLNHDAMYWYRQDPGQGLRLIYYSQIVNDFQKGDIAEGYSVSREKKESFPLTVTSAQKNPTAFYLCASSIATSAYNEQFFGPGTRLTVL.

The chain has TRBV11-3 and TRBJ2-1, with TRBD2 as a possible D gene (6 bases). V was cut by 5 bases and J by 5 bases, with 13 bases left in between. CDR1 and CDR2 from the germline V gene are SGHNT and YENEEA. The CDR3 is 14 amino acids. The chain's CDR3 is CASSHPGLNNEQFF. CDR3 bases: TGTGCCAGCAGCCACCCGGGACTTAACAATGAGCAGTTCTTC.

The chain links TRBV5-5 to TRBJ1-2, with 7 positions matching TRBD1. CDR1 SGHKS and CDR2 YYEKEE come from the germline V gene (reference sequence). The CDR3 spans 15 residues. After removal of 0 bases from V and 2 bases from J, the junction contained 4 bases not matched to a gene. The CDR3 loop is CASSLGAGGNYGYTF. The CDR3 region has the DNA TGTGCCAGCAGCTTGGGTGCAGGGGGAAACTATGGCTACACCTTC. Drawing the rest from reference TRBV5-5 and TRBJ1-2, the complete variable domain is DAGVTQSPTHLIKTRGQQVTLRCSPISGHKSVSWYQQVLGQGPQFIFQYYEKEERGRGNFPDRFSARQFPNYSSELNVNALLLGDSALYLCASSLGAGGNYGYTFGSGTRLTVV.

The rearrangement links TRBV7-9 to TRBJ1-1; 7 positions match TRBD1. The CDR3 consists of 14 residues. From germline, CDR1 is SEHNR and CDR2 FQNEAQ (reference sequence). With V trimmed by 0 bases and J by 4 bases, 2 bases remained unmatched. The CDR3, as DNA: TGTGCCAGCAGCTTAGCCCCAGGGGGCACTGAAGCTTTCTTT. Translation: CASSLAPGGTEAFF. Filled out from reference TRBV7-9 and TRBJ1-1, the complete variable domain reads DTGVSQNPRHKITKRGQNVTFRCDPISEHNRLYWYRQTLGQGPEFLTYFQNEAQLEKSRLLSDRFSAERPKGSFSTLEIQRTEQGDSAMYLCASSLAPGGTEAFFGQGTRLTVV.

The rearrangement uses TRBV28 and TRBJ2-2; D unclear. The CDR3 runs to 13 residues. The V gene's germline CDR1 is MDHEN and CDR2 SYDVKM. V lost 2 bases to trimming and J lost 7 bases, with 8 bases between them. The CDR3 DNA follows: TGTGCCAGCAGTTTAGGGCACCTCGGGGAGCTGTTTTTT. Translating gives CASSLGHLGELFF. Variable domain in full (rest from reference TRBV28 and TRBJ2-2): DVKVTQSSRYLVKRTGEKVFLECVQDMDHENMFWYRQDPGLGLRLIYFSYDVKMKEKGDIPEGYSVSREKKERFSLILESASTNQTSMYLCASSLGHLGELFFGEGSRLTVL.

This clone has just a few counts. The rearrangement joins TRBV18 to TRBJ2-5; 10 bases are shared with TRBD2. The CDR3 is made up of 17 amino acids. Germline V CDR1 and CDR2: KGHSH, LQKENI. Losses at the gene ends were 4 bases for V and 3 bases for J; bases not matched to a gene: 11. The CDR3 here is CASSRGASGSEEETQYF. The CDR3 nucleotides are TGTGCCAGCTCACGGGGAGCTAGCGGGAGTGAAGAAGAGACCCAGTACTTC.

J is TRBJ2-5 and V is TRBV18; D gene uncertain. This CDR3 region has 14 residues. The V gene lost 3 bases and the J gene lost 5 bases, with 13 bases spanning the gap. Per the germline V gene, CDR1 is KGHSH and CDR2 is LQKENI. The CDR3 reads CASSPVNERETQYF. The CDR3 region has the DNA TGTGCCAGCTCACCGGTTAATGAGAGGGAGACCCAGTACTTC.

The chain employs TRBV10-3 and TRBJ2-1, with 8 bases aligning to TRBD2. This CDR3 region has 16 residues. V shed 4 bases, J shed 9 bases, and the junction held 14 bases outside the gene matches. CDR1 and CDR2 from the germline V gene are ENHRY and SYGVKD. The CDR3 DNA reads TGTGCCATCAGTGGTCGGGACGGGAGGGCCGATGGTGAGCAGTTCTTC. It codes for CAISGRDGRADGEQFF.

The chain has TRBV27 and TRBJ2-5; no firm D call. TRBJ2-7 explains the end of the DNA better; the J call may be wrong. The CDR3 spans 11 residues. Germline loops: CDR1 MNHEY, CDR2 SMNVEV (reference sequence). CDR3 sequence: CASSSNYEQYF. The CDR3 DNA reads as TGTGCCAGCAGTTCTAACTACGAGCAGTACTTC.

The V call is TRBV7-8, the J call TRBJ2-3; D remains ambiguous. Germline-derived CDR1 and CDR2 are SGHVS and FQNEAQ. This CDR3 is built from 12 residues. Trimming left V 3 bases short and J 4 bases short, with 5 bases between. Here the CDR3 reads CASSFSADTQYF. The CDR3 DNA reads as TGTGCCAGCAGCTTCTCGGCAGATACGCAGTATTTT.

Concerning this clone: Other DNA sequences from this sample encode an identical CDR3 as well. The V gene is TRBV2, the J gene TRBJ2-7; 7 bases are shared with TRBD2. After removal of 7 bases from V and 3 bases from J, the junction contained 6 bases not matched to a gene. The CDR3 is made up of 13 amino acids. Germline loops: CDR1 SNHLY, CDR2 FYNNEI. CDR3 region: CASTWTGGYEQYF. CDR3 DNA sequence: TGTGCCAGCACTTGGACGGGGGGCTACGAGCAGTACTTC.

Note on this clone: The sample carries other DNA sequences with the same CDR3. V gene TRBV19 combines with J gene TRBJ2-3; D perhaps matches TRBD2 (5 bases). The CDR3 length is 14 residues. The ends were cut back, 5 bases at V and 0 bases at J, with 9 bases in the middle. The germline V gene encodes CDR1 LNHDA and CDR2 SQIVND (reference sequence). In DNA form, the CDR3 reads TGTGCCAGTAGTCGGCGGACTAGCACAGATACGCAGTATTTT. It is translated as CASSRRTSTDTQYF.

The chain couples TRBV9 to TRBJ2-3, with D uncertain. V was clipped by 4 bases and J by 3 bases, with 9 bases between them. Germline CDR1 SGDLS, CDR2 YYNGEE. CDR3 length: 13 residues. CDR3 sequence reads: CASSPLLTDTQYF. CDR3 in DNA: TGTGCCAGCAGCCCCCTCCTGACAGATACGCAGTATTTT.

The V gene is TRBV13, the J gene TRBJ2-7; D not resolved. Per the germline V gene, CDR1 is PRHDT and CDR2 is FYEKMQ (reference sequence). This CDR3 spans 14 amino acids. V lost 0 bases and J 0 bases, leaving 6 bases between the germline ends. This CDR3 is CASSLGRSSYEQYF. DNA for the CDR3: TGTGCCAGCAGCTTAGGACGGAGCTCCTACGAGCAGTACTTC.

The CDR3 protein is CASSMGTGGNYGYTF. The CDR3 nucleotides are TGTGCCAGCTCAATGGGGACAGGGGGAAACTATGGCTACACCTTC. The chain links TRBV18 to TRBJ1-2, with 11 bases identical to TRBD1. Germline trimming cut 5 bases from V and 2 bases from J; bases unmatched to any gene: 4. CDR3 length: 15 residues. Germline CDR1 and CDR2: KGHSH and LQKENI.

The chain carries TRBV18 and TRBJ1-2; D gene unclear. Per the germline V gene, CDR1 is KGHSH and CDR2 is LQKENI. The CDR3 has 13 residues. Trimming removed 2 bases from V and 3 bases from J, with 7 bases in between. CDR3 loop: CASSPEGHYGYTF. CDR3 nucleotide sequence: TGTGCCAGCTCACCAGAGGGCCACTATGGCTACACCTTC.

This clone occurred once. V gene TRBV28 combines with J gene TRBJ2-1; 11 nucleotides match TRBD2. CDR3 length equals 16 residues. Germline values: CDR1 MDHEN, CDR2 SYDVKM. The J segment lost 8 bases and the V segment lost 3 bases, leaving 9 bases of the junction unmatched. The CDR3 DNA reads TGTGCCAGCAGTTTTCTACTAGCGGGAGTCATCCATGAGCAGTTCTTC. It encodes CASSFLLAGVIHEQFF.